Described below is a single T cell receptor beta chain sequence and its context. The target antigen is unknown. PCR used 60 Vbeta primers and 13 Jbeta primers. Repertoires were generated with immunoSEQ multiplex PCR, while TCRdb's copy carries only in-frame clones and drops some. The sample shows 220,000 or so clones, more than 60% of them seen only once. The germline CDR1 and CDR2 sequences are LNHDA and SQIVND (reference sequence). The germline V and J ends were trimmed by 5 bases and 0 bases, with 11 bases remaining between them. The CDR3 is 14 amino acids. The data were taken from a study of cytomegalovirus exposure and HLA in healthy donors. Study observations and caveats: Prior analysis indicated that the majority of TCR beta V segments exhibited productivity approximately 90% or approximately 30% of the time. Cytomegalovirus association was listed for under 200 TCR beta chains.

The source is a man in his fifties in good health and CMV-seronegative. V is TRBV19 and J is TRBJ2-7; TRBD2 is a possible D gene (5 bases). Sequenced sample: PBMCs. CDR3 nucleotides: TGTGCCAGTAGTCGCCCCGGGATCTCCTACGAGCAGTACTTC. This translates into CASSRPGISYEQYF.